The rows below give T cell receptor beta chains drawn from one sample of a study of regulatory T cells in long-lasting Graves disease. One entry per CDR3 protein results from TCRdb running MiXCR on the multiplex PCR reads. This table holds more than 400,000 distinct CDR3 sequences, 16% found once. In addition, the sample was reused for a study of T cells in Graves' hyperthyroidism and ophthalmopathy.

This specimen was peripheral blood mononuclear cells (PBMCs), taken at new diagnosis, from a patient treated with antithyroid drugs. The receptors come from a man in his forties with Graves disease. Both conserved end residues are part of each CDR3.

TRBJ2-7 TRBV3-1 CASSRVPGQGRYEQYF
TRBJ2-4 TRBV5-5 CASRTGLAGVSAKNIQYF
TRBJ2-7 TRBV20-1 CSARAGTSFHEQYF
TRBJ2-7 TRBV7-3 CASSLDGTYEQYF
TRBJ1-1 TRBV29-1 CSVEDPGRGTEAFF
TRBJ1-2 TRBV6-1 CASSRATADGYTF
TRBJ2-7 TRBV3-1 CASSQETSGKGSYEQYF
TRBJ2-7 TRBV29-1 CSVWDRTYEQYF
TRBJ1-6 TRBV20-1 CSARADRGFSPLHF
TRBJ2-5 TRBV5-1 CASSWERQGARQETQYF
TRBJ1-3 TRBV2 CASSDPLGGGNTIYF
TRBJ2-3 TRBV20-1 CSASPSGSGGSTDTQYF
TRBJ1-2 TRBV6-2/TRBV6-3 CASSWNRADAGYTF
TRBJ2-7 TRBV6-4 CASSDAQGDEQYF
TRBJ2-5 TRBV20-1 CSAGLAGAGTQYF
TRBJ2-7 TRBV2 CASSEKGRTGLNEQYF
TRBJ2-1 TRBV24-1 CATSDAGQAYNEQFF
TRBJ2-3 TRBV11-2 CASSSDLPVLEEYF
TRBJ2-1 TRBV6-1 CASSPLAGEYNEQFF
TRBJ2-3 TRBV7-6 CASSTRLANLMDTQYF
TRBJ1-2 TRBV3-1 CASSQDNHGYTF
TRBJ2-7 TRBV4-1 CASSQSGPSYEQYF
TRBJ2-5 TRBV14 CASSRTGPFGTQYF
TRBJ2-2 TRBV28 CASSLRTVFRTGELFF
TRBJ1-5 TRBV6-1 CASRLTYFIRDRASNQPQHF